This entry lists 18 T cell receptor beta chains sequenced from one sample in a study of blood T cell repertoires in COVID-19. Here immunoSEQ multiplex PCR was the method, and the copy in TCRdb shows in-frame clones only, minus some. Of just under 350,000 clones listed, 65% to 85% are singletons. Sequencing was done on a sample of peripheral blood. All receptors derive from a man under 40 with active or convalescent COVID-19.

The chain combines TRBV13 with TRBJ1-1, with TRBD1 identical over 9 bases. The CDR3 sequence is 14 residues long. Germline-derived CDR1 and CDR2 are PRHDT and FYEKMQ (reference sequence). Trimming took 6 bases from V and 4 from J; bases not matched to a gene: 6. CDR3 sequence: CASRYRGQATEAFF. DNA for the CDR3: TGTGCCAGCAGATACAGGGGGCAGGCCACTGAAGCTTTCTTT. Looking up the rest from reference TRBV13 and TRBJ1-1 gives the full variable domain: AAGVIQSPRHLIKEKRETATLKCYPIPRHDTVYWYQQGPGQDPQFLISFYEKMQSDKGSIPDRFSAQQFSDYHSELNMSSLELGDSALYFCASRYRGQATEAFFGQGTRLTVV.

The rearrangement links TRBV19 to TRBJ1-1; maybe TRBD1 (5 bases). The V gene lost 5 bases and the J gene lost 0 bases, with 7 bases spanning the gap. From germline, CDR1 is LNHDA and CDR2 SQIVND (reference sequence). This CDR3 has 13 residues. The DNA of the CDR3 is TGTGCCAGTAGTCAACAGGTGAACACTGAAGCTTTCTTT. Amino acids: CASSQQVNTEAFF. Full variable domain (remainder filled in from reference TRBV19 and TRBJ1-1): DGGITQSPKYLFRKEGQNVTLSCEQNLNHDAMYWYRQDPGQGLRLIYYSQIVNDFQKGDIAEGYSVSREKKESFPLTVTSAQKNPTAFYLCASSQQVNTEAFFGQGTRLTVV.

V is TRBV9 and J is TRBJ2-7, with TRBD2 matching over 7 bases. The CDR3 sequence is 16 residues long. Germline V gene sequence: CDR1 SGDLS, CDR2 YYNGEE. After removal of 0 bases from V and 1 base from J, the junction contained 7 bases not matched to a gene. CDR3 DNA: TGTGCCAGCAGCGTAGCTGGGGAGGGTACTTCCTACGAGCAGTACTTC. Encoded protein: CASSVAGEGTSYEQYF.

V is TRBV19 and J is TRBJ2-2, with D uncertain. The germline V and J ends were trimmed by 7 bases and 5 bases, with 20 bases remaining between them. The germline CDR1 and CDR2 sequences are LNHDA and SQIVND (reference sequence). This CDR3 contains 16 residues. Here the CDR3 reads CASTPKPRVSTGELFF. The CDR3 DNA is TGTGCCAGTACCCCCAAGCCCCGGGTCTCAACCGGGGAGCTGTTTTTT.

This clone has a single count. For the CDR3, the DNA is TGCGCCAGCAGCTTGGACCCAGAGGTATACGAGCAGTACTTC. It codes for CASSLDPEVYEQYF. The chain carries TRBV5-1 and TRBJ2-7; unclear D gene. The germline V gene has CDR1 SGHRS and CDR2 YFSETQ. Between the trimmed V and J ends, which lost 0 bases and 4 bases, there was a span of 11 bases. The CDR3 runs 14 residues.

This chain connects TRBV3-1 (or the pseudogene TRBV3-2) to TRBJ1-6; D is unresolved. V lost 6 bases and J lost 6, with 6 bases in between. CDR3 length equals 12 residues. Looked up from germline, CDR1 is LGHDT and CDR2 is YNNKEL (reference sequence). DNA of the CDR3: TGTGCCAGCAGGCTAAGTAATTCACCCCTCCACTTT. It specifies CASRLSNSPLHF.

This clone appeared a single time. The chain is built from TRBV11-1 and TRBJ2-7; D might be TRBD1 (6 bases). Germline V gives CDR1 SGHAT, CDR2 FQDESV (reference sequence). V shed 5 bases and J shed 0 bases, with 11 bases lying between them. This CDR3 contains 14 residues. CDR3 nucleotide sequence: TGTGCCAGCAGCGGGGGCCTTAGCTCCTACGAGCAGTACTTC. The encoded protein is CASSGGLSSYEQYF.

The chain is built from TRBV5-1 and TRBJ2-7, with 9 bases lining up with TRBD2. V shed 1 base, J shed 3 bases, and the junction held 5 bases outside the gene matches. Germline CDR1 reads SGHRS; CDR2 reads YFSETQ. The CDR3 has 15 amino acids. CDR3 in amino acids: CASSLNSGRYYEQYF. In DNA, the CDR3 is TGCGCCAGCAGCTTGAATAGCGGGAGATACTACGAGCAGTACTTC.

This chain joins TRBV24-1 and TRBJ1-4; TRBD1 is a possible D gene (5 bases). The CDR3 is 15 amino acids. Germline V lookup: CDR1 KGHDR, CDR2 SFDVKD. The germline V and J ends were trimmed by 2 bases and 7 bases, with 13 bases remaining between them. This CDR3 reads CATSDSTTGGEKLFF. The CDR3 region has the DNA TGTGCCACCAGTGATTCTACCACGGGGGGTGAAAAACTGTTTTTT.

This chain connects TRBV2 to TRBJ1-4, with 7 bases identical to TRBD1. Per germline, CDR1 SNHLY and CDR2 FYNNEI. The junction had 5 bases not matched to a gene; V was cut back by 7 bases and J by 3 bases. The CDR3 contains 14 residues. The CDR3 DNA reads as TGTGCCAGCACCGACAGGGTTTCTAATGAAAAACTGTTTTTT. It specifies CASTDRVSNEKLFF.

This clone has only a few counts. This chain uses TRBV28 with TRBJ2-3; 11 bases are a match to TRBD2. Trimming took 4 bases from V and 5 from J; bases not matched to a gene: 11. Per germline, CDR1 MDHEN and CDR2 SYDVKM. This CDR3 has 17 amino acids. CDR3 DNA: TGTGCCAGCAGTTCGGGACTAGCGGAGGTACTACGAGATACGCAGTATTTT. Translation gives CASSSGLAEVLRDTQYF.

This chain connects TRBV19 to TRBJ1-2; TRBD1 is a possible D gene (5 bases). The CDR3 covers 13 residues. Trimming stripped 1 base from V and 4 bases from J, with 7 bases between. The germline V gene encodes CDR1 LNHDA and CDR2 SQIVND (reference sequence). The CDR3 DNA follows: TGTGCCAGTAGTATAGCCAGGGCCTATGGCTACACCTTC. Its protein is CASSIARAYGYTF.

This chain connects TRBV5-5 to TRBJ1-4, with a weak D call TRBD1 (6 bases). V lost 0 bases to trimming and J lost 8 bases, with 14 bases between them. Germline CDR1 and CDR2: SGHKS and YYEKEE (reference sequence). The CDR3 totals 15 residues. The CDR3 region is CASSLASDSQEKLFF. The CDR3 DNA reads TGTGCCAGCAGCTTGGCTTCGGACAGTCAAGAAAAACTGTTTTTT. Combining the CDR3 with reference TRBV5-5 and TRBJ1-4 gives the whole variable domain DAGVTQSPTHLIKTRGQQVTLRCSPISGHKSVSWYQQVLGQGPQFIFQYYEKEERGRGNFPDRFSARQFPNYSSELNVNALLLGDSALYLCASSLASDSQEKLFFGSGTQLSVL.

The rearrangement joins TRBV2 to TRBJ2-1; D might be TRBD1 (5 bases). Trimming took 6 bases from V and 0 from J, leaving 15 bases between them. CDR1 and CDR2 from the germline V gene are SNHLY and FYNNEI. CDR3 length equals 16 residues. CDR3 coding DNA: TGTGCCAGCAGGCCACCTGGGGCCAGCTCCTACAATGAGCAGTTCTTC. It codes for CASRPPGASSYNEQFF.

The chain links TRBV28 to TRBJ1-5; possible D gene TRBD1, 5 bases. The V end lost 2 bases, the J end lost 6 bases, and 11 bases lay between the germline ends. The germline V gene encodes CDR1 MDHEN and CDR2 SYDVKM. This CDR3 is 14 amino acids long. The CDR3 here is CASSLGRVVQPQHF. The CDR3 region has the DNA TGTGCCAGCAGTTTAGGCAGGGTAGTTCAGCCCCAGCATTTT.

The count of this clone is one. The V and J genes are TRBV9 and TRBJ1-4; TRBD1 agrees at 9 bases. Trimming took 4 bases from V and 0 from J; bases not matched to a gene: 13. Per germline, CDR1 SGDLS and CDR2 YYNGEE. CDR3 size: 19 residues. The CDR3 DNA reads as TGTGCCAGCAGCCTGGGACAGGGTGGGGATATAGCAACTAATGAAAAACTGTTTTTT. Its translation: CASSLGQGGDIATNEKLFF. The full variable domain, completed using reference TRBV9 and TRBJ1-4, is DSGVTQTPKHLITATGQRVTLRCSPRSGDLSVYWYQQSLDQGLQFLIQYYNGEERAKGNILERFSAQQFPDLHSELNLSSLELGDSALYFCASSLGQGGDIATNEKLFFGSGTQLSVL.

This chain links TRBV21-1 with TRBJ1-5; no check of the table's D call, TRBD1, against the DNA was made. TRBV21-1 is a recognized pseudogene. The CDR3 sequence is 20 residues long. In DNA, the CDR3 is TGTGCCAGCAGCAAATTGGCCACTCACATCCCCGGGACAGAAAATCAGCCCCAGCATTTT. Residues: CASSKLATHIPGTENQPQHF.

The chain employs TRBV7-2 and TRBJ2-3; the match to TRBD1 covers 7 bases. There are 15 residues in the CDR3. With 4 bases clipped from V and 1 base from J, the junction kept 5 bases outside the gene matches. Germline CDR1 and CDR2: SGHTA and FQGNSA. The CDR3 DNA is TGTGCCAGCAGCTGGGCTAGGGGGCGCACAGATACGCAGTATTTT. Encoded protein: CASSWARGRTDTQYF.